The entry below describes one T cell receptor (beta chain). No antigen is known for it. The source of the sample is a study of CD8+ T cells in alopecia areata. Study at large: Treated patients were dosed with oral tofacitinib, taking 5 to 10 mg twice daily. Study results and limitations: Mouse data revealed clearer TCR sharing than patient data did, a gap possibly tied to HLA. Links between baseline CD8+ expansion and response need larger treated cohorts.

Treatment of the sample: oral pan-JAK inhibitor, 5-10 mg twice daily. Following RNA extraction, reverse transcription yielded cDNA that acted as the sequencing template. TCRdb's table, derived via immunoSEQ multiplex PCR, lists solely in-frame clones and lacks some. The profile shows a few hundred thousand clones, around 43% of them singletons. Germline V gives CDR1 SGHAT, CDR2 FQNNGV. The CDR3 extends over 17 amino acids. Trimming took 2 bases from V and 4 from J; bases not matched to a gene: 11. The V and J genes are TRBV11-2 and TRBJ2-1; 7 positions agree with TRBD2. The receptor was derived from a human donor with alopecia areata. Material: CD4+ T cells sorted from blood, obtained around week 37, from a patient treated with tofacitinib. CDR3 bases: TGTGCCAGCAGCTTACAGTCCTTAGCGGGTTCATACAATGAGCAGTTCTTC. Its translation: CASSLQSLAGSYNEQFF.